The 19 T cell receptor beta chains presented below share a single source sample, sequenced in a study of T and B cells in COVID-19 patients. TRB rearrangements were amplified by multiplex PCR with BIOMED2 TRB-A/B primers. One entry per CDR3 protein, called by TCRdb with MiXCR from the multiplex PCR reads. The top ten hold over 11% of the sample, which has some 11,000 distinct CDR3 sequences, 30% to 35% seen once. Blood genomic DNA input for TRB amplification was about 240-550 ng. Sequencing input: blood. Source of these receptors: a human donor with active COVID-19.

This clonotype was seen only a few times. The genes are TRBV5-5 and TRBJ1-2, with D possibly TRBD1 on 6 matching bases. The CDR3 covers 13 residues. The germline V and J ends were trimmed by 3 bases and 4 bases, with 10 bases remaining between them. Germline CDR1 reads SGHKS; CDR2 reads YYEKEE (reference sequence). The CDR3 coding sequence is TGTGCCAGCAGCTCTACAGGGACCTATGGCTACACCTTC. This sequence encodes CASSSTGTYGYTF.

This clonotype was counted a few times. The gene calls are TRBV5-4 and TRBJ1-6; no clear D gene. The CDR3 sequence is 16 residues long. CDR1 is SGHNT and CDR2 is YYREEE in the germline V gene (reference sequence). Trimming took 0 bases from V and 0 from J, leaving 7 bases between them. CDR3 DNA: TGTGCCAGCAGCTTGGGAGGGAGCTCCTATAATTCACCCCTCCACTTT. Translated: CASSLGGSSYNSPLHF.

The chain is built from TRBV6-5 and TRBJ2-4, with D perhaps being TRBD1 or TRBD2 (6 bases each). Germline CDR1 and CDR2: MNHEY and SVGAGI. With 2 bases removed from V and 3 bases from J, the gap between germline ends came to 11 bases. The CDR3 has 15 residues. This CDR3 reads CASSYEGGGKNIQYF. The CDR3 DNA reads as TGTGCCAGCAGTTACGAGGGGGGAGGCAAAAACATTCAGTACTTC.

This clonotype is medium-sized in the sample. The chain links TRBV19 to TRBJ1-6; D gene ambiguous. V shed 6 bases and J shed 4 bases, with 19 bases lying between them. The CDR3 is made up of 17 amino acids. CDR1 and CDR2 (germline): LNHDA, SQIVND (reference sequence). The CDR3 region has the DNA TGTGCCAGTAGCGATAAGGAGACACTACGGTATAATTCACCCCTCCACTTT. It codes for CASSDKETLRYNSPLHF. Together with reference TRBV19 and TRBJ1-6, the CDR3 gives the full variable domain: DGGITQSPKYLFRKEGQNVTLSCEQNLNHDAMYWYRQDPGQGLRLIYYSQIVNDFQKGDIAEGYSVSREKKESFPLTVTSAQKNPTAFYLCASSDKETLRYNSPLHFGNGTRLTVT.

There are a few counts of this clonotype. The rearrangement joins TRBV7-9 to TRBJ2-7; D ambiguous. V lost 3 bases and J lost 6, with 9 bases in between. Per germline, CDR1 SEHNR and CDR2 FQNEAQ (reference sequence). The CDR3 is made up of 12 amino acids. CDR3 coding DNA: TGTGCCAGCAGCTTGGTTGAAGGCGAGCAGTACTTC. Its translation: CASSLVEGEQYF. The full variable domain, with the rest looked up from reference TRBV7-9 and TRBJ2-7, is DTGVSQNPRHKITKRGQNVTFRCDPISEHNRLYWYRQTLGQGPEFLTYFQNEAQLEKSRLLSDRFSAERPKGSFSTLEIQRTEQGDSAMYLCASSLVEGEQYFGPGTRLTVT.

This sequence joins TRBV6-5 and TRBJ2-5, with D possibly matching TRBD1 (6 bases). V shed 4 bases and J shed 2 bases, with 8 bases lying between them. CDR3 length: 13 residues. The germline V gene has CDR1 MNHEY and CDR2 SVGAGI. CDR3 protein: CASSWDKQETQYF. CDR3 DNA: TGTGCCAGCAGTTGGGACAAACAAGAGACCCAGTACTTC.

The chain is built from TRBV20-1 and TRBJ2-6; D is perhaps TRBD2 (5 bases). V lost 0 bases, J lost 0 bases, and 9 bases lay in between. The length of the CDR3 is 16 residues. Per germline, CDR1 DFQATT and CDR2 SNEGSKA (reference sequence). The CDR3 bases are TGCAGTGCTAGAGATCTGGGGAGCTCTGGGGCCAACGTCCTGACTTTC. Its translation is CSARDLGSSGANVLTF.

This clonotype was found a few times. This rearrangement joins TRBV7-2 to TRBJ2-2; 9 bases line up with TRBD1. This CDR3 contains 16 residues. V shed 0 bases, J shed 4 bases, and the junction held 3 bases outside the gene matches. Germline assignment: CDR1 SGHTA and CDR2 FQGNSA. CDR3: CASSLAGTGTTGELFF. CDR3 nucleotides: TGTGCCAGCAGCTTAGCCGGGACAGGGACCACCGGGGAGCTGTTTTTT.

By its share, this clonotype is medium-sized (0.01 to 0.1%). The chain combines TRBV18 with TRBJ2-7; TRBD2 agrees at 11 bases. This CDR3 is built from 15 residues. After removal of 4 bases from V and 0 bases from J, the junction contained 2 bases not matched to a gene. Germline assignment: CDR1 KGHSH and CDR2 LQKENI. DNA of the CDR3: TGTGCCAGCTCACAGACTAGCGGGGACTCCTACGAGCAGTACTTC. This encodes CASSQTSGDSYEQYF.

This clonotype occurred a few times. The gene calls are TRBV6-5 and TRBJ2-3; 9 nucleotides agree with TRBD1. Trimming removed 8 bases from V and 6 bases from J; junction bases left unmatched: 6. Germline CDR1 MNHEY, CDR2 SVGAGI. The CDR3 loop spans 13 amino acids. This chain's CDR3 is CASGGTGPDTQYF. The CDR3 DNA reads TGTGCCAGCGGGGGGACAGGGCCCGATACGCAGTATTTT.

J is TRBJ2-3 and V is TRBV5-4, with 9 bases identical to TRBD1. The CDR3 runs 15 residues. Germline CDR1 SGHNT, CDR2 YYREEE (reference sequence). V shed 5 bases and J 2 bases; nucleotides not matched to a gene: 6. CDR3 nucleotides: TGTGCCAGCAGGTTAGACAGGGGGTTCACAGATACGCAGTATTTT. Its protein product is CASRLDRGFTDTQYF.

This clonotype is medium-sized. This chain uses TRBV30 with TRBJ2-5; 10 bases fit TRBD1. This CDR3 region has 13 residues. CDR1 and CDR2 (germline): GTSNPN, SVGIG (reference sequence). V shed 1 base and J 5 bases; nucleotides not matched to a gene: 1. The CDR3 reads CAWSGDRGETQYF. The CDR3 nucleotides read TGTGCCTGGAGTGGGGACAGGGGTGAGACCCAGTACTTC. The full variable domain, with the rest looked up from reference TRBV30 and TRBJ2-5, is SQTIHQWPATLVQPVGSPLSLECTVEGTSNPNLYWYRQAAGRGLQLLFYSVGIGQISSEVPQNLSASRPQDRQFILSSKKLLLSDSGFYLCAWSGDRGETQYFGPGTRLLVL.

The chain has TRBV18 and TRBJ1-2; D may be TRBD1 (6 bases). The germline V and J ends were trimmed by 3 bases and 4 bases, with 9 bases remaining between them. Looked up from germline, CDR1 is KGHSH and CDR2 is LQKENI. This CDR3 has 13 amino acids. This CDR3 is CASSPSDSYGYTF. CDR3 DNA sequence: TGTGCCAGCTCACCCTCGGACAGCTATGGCTACACCTTC.

The V gene is TRBV20-1, the J gene TRBJ2-7; D gene ambiguous. CDR1 and CDR2 from the germline V gene are DFQATT and SNEGSKA (reference sequence). The CDR3 length is 11 residues. V lost 5 bases to trimming and J lost 2 bases, with 7 bases between them. CDR3 residues: CSAVWTYEQYF. DNA of the CDR3: TGCAGTGCTGTCTGGACCTACGAGCAGTACTTC.

The V call is TRBV5-5, the J call TRBJ1-5; D unresolved. Trimming pared 4 bases from V and 3 bases from J, leaving 17 bases between. This CDR3 region has 16 residues. CDR1 and CDR2 from the germline V gene are SGHKS and YYEKEE (reference sequence). This CDR3 is CASSPLTGLPNQPQHF. In DNA, the CDR3 is TGTGCCAGCAGCCCATTGACCGGGTTGCCCAATCAGCCCCAGCATTTT.

Judged by abundance, this clonotype is medium-sized. The rearrangement joins TRBV29-1 to TRBJ2-7, with D unresolved. The V end was cut by 6 bases, the J end by 0 bases, with 15 bases between. Germline CDR1 and CDR2: SQVTM and ANQGSEA. The CDR3 totals 14 residues. CDR3 amino acids: CSVARVGVSYEQYF. The CDR3 DNA reads as TGCAGCGTGGCTCGAGTTGGCGTCTCCTACGAGCAGTACTTC.

Only a few counts were recorded for this clonotype. The V gene is TRBV28, the J gene TRBJ2-2; 16 bases map to TRBD2. V was clipped by 4 bases and J by 5 bases; unmatched bases: 7. CDR1 is MDHEN and CDR2 is SYDVKM in the germline V gene. This CDR3 contains 18 residues. CDR3 sequence: CASSSTGLAGGLTGELFF. In DNA form, the CDR3 reads TGTGCCAGCAGTTCCACGGGACTAGCGGGGGGGCTTACCGGGGAGCTGTTTTTT.

There are a few counts of this clonotype. The chain carries TRBV6-1 and TRBJ1-1; D not resolved. V was shortened by 4 bases and J by 4 bases, with 10 bases between the two germline ends. The CDR3 is 13 residues long. Germline V lookup: CDR1 MNHNS, CDR2 SASEGT. CDR3 in amino acids: CASSVGHRTEAFF. CDR3 in DNA: TGTGCCAGCAGTGTGGGCCACCGCACTGAAGCTTTCTTT.

In its sample, this clonotype was seen a few times. J is TRBJ1-2 and V is TRBV14, with TRBD1 matching 10 bases. Germline CDR1 is SGHDN and CDR2 is FVKESK. The J segment lost 4 bases and the V segment lost 4 bases, leaving 0 bases of the junction unmatched. The CDR3 spans 13 residues. The CDR3 nucleotides read TGTGCCAGCAGCCGGGACAGGGGCTATGGCTACACCTTC. Translating gives CASSRDRGYGYTF.